The rows below give T cell receptor beta chains drawn from one sample of a study of control samples from healthy donors and cancer patients. The data were produced by immunoSEQ multiplex PCR, yet TCRdb's version contains in-frame clones alone and is incomplete. This table holds about 150,000 clones, nearly 95% found once. The sample taken for sequencing was blood. These receptors originate from a man aged 50-60 years in good health. Both conserved end residues are part of each CDR3. D genes are given only for firm matches. Clone sizes are given selectively: once, few, many, or a class where the clone is expanded.

j_call d_call v_call clone_size cdr3_nt cdr3_aa
TRBJ1-5 . TRBV7-8 . TGTGCCAGCAGCTTGACAGACTTCAATCAGCCCCAGCATTTT CASSLTDFNQPQHF
TRBJ1-6 . TRBV7-9 . TGTGCCAGCAGCTCCGGACAGTTCACGTCCCCCCTCCACTTT CASSSGQFTSPLHF
TRBJ2-7 . TRBV28 . TGTGCCAGCAGTTCTACAGGGCTCCAGCCCTACGAGCAGTACTTC CASSSTGLQPYEQYF
TRBJ2-7 . TRBV19 . TGTGCCAGTAGTTCCAACTACGAGCAGTACTTC CASSSNYEQYF
TRBJ1-2 . TRBV28 . TGTGCCAGCAGTCTCCAGTGGGACGGGAGGGGAGGCTACACCTTC CASSLQWDGRGGYTF
TRBJ2-3 TRBD1 TRBV5-1 . TGCGCCAGCAGTCGGGACAGGGGGACAGATACGCAGTATTTT CASSRDRGTDTQYF
TRBJ2-7 TRBD2 TRBV28 . TGTGCCAGCAGCCGTGGGACTAGCGGGACCTACGAGCAGTACTTC CASSRGTSGTYEQYF
TRBJ2-3 TRBD1 TRBV6-6 . TGTGCCAGCACCGACAGGGGGCGGAATACGCAGTATTTT CASTDRGRNTQYF
TRBJ1-6 TRBD1 TRBV5-1 . TGCGCCAGCAGCTCCACGCCGCGGACAGGGATGAGCTCCTATAATTCACCCCTCCACTTT CASSSTPRTGMSSYNSPLHF
TRBJ2-3 TRBD2 TRBV15 . TGTGCCACCAGCAGAGGAGAGCGGGAGCGCACAGATACGCAGTATTTT CATSRGERERTDTQYF
TRBJ1-1 . TRBV5-1 . TGCGCCAGCAGCTTGGGGGGACCCGTGAACACTGAAGCTTTCTTT CASSLGGPVNTEAFF
TRBJ2-3 . TRBV5-6 . TGTGCCAGCAGCTTGAAGGGTGTAGATACGCAGTATTTT CASSLKGVDTQYF
TRBJ1-6 . TRBV28 . TGTGCCAGCAGTTTGTTGGGTAATTCACCCCTCCACTTT CASSLLGNSPLHF
TRBJ2-7 . TRBV29-1 few TGCAGTGGGAGACTTGGCTCCTACGAGCAGTACTTC CSGRLGSYEQYF
TRBJ2-2 . TRBV5-1 . TGCGCCAGCAGCCGTGATAGGGCCGACAACGGGGAGCTGTTTTTT CASSRDRADNGELFF
TRBJ2-5 . TRBV5-1 . TGCGCCAGCAGCTTGAGGGGGTTATCAGAGACCCAGTACTTC CASSLRGLSETQYF
TRBJ1-1 TRBD1 TRBV28 . TGTGCCAGCAGGGACAGGGGCCTGAACACTGAAGCTTTCTTT CASRDRGLNTEAFF
TRBJ2-1 TRBD1 TRBV11-2 . TGTGCCAGCAGCCGAAACGCCGCCGGGACAGGGAACAATGAGCAGTTCTTC CASSRNAAGTGNNEQFF
TRBJ1-2 . TRBV5-6 once TGTGCCAGCAGGTCTGGTGGAGGCTACACCTTC CASRSGGGYTF
TRBJ1-1 . TRBV10-1 . TGCGCCAGCAGTGAGAGTCCAGGTGCTAAAGCTTTCTTT CASSESPGAKAFF
TRBJ2-6 . TRBV7-9 . TGTGCCAGCAGCATCGCCGGGGCCAACGTCCTGACTTTC CASSIAGANVLTF
TRBJ1-5 . TRBV24-1 . TGTGCCACCAAAGGGGCGGGGATCAATCAGCCCCAGCATTTT CATKGAGINQPQHF
TRBJ1-2 . TRBV28 . TGTGCCAGCAGTACGAACCCGGGACGCACAAACTATGGCTACACCTTC CASSTNPGRTNYGYTF
TRBJ1-6 TRBD1 TRBV10-3 . TGTGCCATCAGTCCAACAGGGGGGGACAGAAATTCACCCCTCCACTTT CAISPTGGDRNSPLHF
TRBJ2-5 TRBD2 TRBV19 . TGTGCCAGTAGTAGACTAGCCCAAGAGACCCAGTACTTC CASSRLAQETQYF
TRBJ1-6 TRBD1 TRBV3-1/TRBV3-2 . TGTGCCAGCAGCAACGACAGGGGTTCACCCCTCCACTTT CASSNDRGSPLHF
TRBJ1-4 TRBD1 TRBV27 . TGTGCCAGCACCAGTACAGGGGTAGGGGAAAAACTGTTTTTT CASTSTGVGEKLFF
TRBJ2-1 TRBD2 TRBV29-1 . TGCAGCGTTGAATCAGGACTAGCGAGTAGGAATGAGCAGTTCTTC CSVESGLASRNEQFF
TRBJ2-7 . TRBV13 . TGTGCCAGCAGCCCACAGGGTCTAGTGGAGCAGTACTTC CASSPQGLVEQYF
TRBJ2-1 . TRBV5-1 . TGCGCCAGCAGCTTTACTACCGATGAGCAGTTCTTC CASSFTTDEQFF
TRBJ2-5 TRBD1 TRBV11-2 . TGTGCCAGCAGCTCAGGGACAGGCCAAGAGACCCAGTACTTC CASSSGTGQETQYF
TRBJ2-4 TRBD2 TRBV5-1 . TGCGCCAGCAGCTTGGAATTAGCGGGAAACATTCAGTACTTC CASSLELAGNIQYF
TRBJ2-7 TRBD2 TRBV7-9 few TGTGCCAGCAGCTTAGCCCCTTTTGGTAGCGGGAGTTGGCACGAGCAGTACTTC CASSLAPFGSGSWHEQYF
TRBJ2-1 TRBD2 TRBV6-2/TRBV6-3 . TGTGCCAGCAGTTCCCCGGGAGGGCCTTATGAGCAGTTCTTC CASSSPGGPYEQFF
TRBJ2-2 TRBD1 TRBV28 . TGTGCCAGCAGACCGGACAGGGGTTCGGCGAACACCGGGGAGCTGTTTTTT CASRPDRGSANTGELFF
TRBJ2-7 TRBD2 TRBV11-1 once TGTGCCAGCAGCCATACAGGACTAGCCGACGAGCAGTACTTC CASSHTGLADEQYF
TRBJ1-3 . TRBV18 . TGTGCCAGCTCCCCGGAAGCCCCTGGAAACACCATATATTTT CASSPEAPGNTIYF
TRBJ1-1 . TRBV11-2 once TGTGCCAGCAGCTTGGGACTCGCGAACACTGAAGCTTTCTTT CASSLGLANTEAFF
TRBJ2-7 TRBD2 TRBV5-1 once TGCGCCAGCAGACCCGGGACTAGCGTCTCCTACGAGCAGTACTTC CASRPGTSVSYEQYF
TRBJ2-7 . TRBV27 . TGTGCCAGCAGTTTAGCGGAGGGTACCTACGAGCAGTACTTC CASSLAEGTYEQYF
TRBJ1-2 . TRBV6-5 . TGTGCCAGCGGGCTCCGTAGAGGGGACTATGGCTACACCTTC CASGLRRGDYGYTF
TRBJ2-1 . TRBV19 once TGTGCCAGTAGTATAGGGTTAAAGGTATCGAATGAGCAGTTCTTC CASSIGLKVSNEQFF
TRBJ1-2 . TRBV3-1/TRBV3-2 . TGTGCCAGCAGCCTCCGGACCCCCGGCGGAGGCTACACCTTC CASSLRTPGGGYTF
TRBJ2-5 . TRBV4-2 . TGTGCCAGCAGCCAAGATCAGGGAGGCGTAGAGACCCAGTACTTC CASSQDQGGVETQYF
TRBJ2-6 . TRBV7-3 . TGTGCCAGCAGCTTGATTTCTAGTACCCTCTCTGGGGCCAACGTCCTGACTTTC CASSLISSTLSGANVLTF
TRBJ1-1 TRBD1 TRBV7-9 . TGTGCCAGCAGCGGACAACAGGGGATATCTGAAGCTTTCTTT CASSGQQGISEAFF
TRBJ1-5 TRBD1 TRBV19 . TGTGCCAGTAGTTCGACAGGGGTTCATCAGCCCCAGCATTTT CASSSTGVHQPQHF